Detailed here is one TCR beta chain. Profiling relied on immunoSEQ multiplex PCR, and the TCRdb table lists in-frame clones only, not all of them. Of around 700,000 clones listed, just under 90% are singletons. This sample was included in a study of blood T cell repertoires in COVID-19. Study as a whole: Acute-phase and convalescent COVID-19 samples originated in the United States, Italy and Spain.

CDR1 is SGHDT, CDR2 YYEEEE, per germline. Trimming cost V 1 base and J 6 bases; bases outside gene matches: 8. The CDR3 loop spans 16 amino acids. The chain couples TRBV5-6 to TRBJ1-5; TRBD1 agrees at 9 bases. The receptor comes from a woman under 30 with acute or convalescent COVID-19. Sample: peripheral blood. CDR3 residues: CASSLLQTGGIQPQHF. DNA for the CDR3: TGTGCCAGCAGCTTGCTCCAGACAGGGGGTATTCAGCCCCAGCATTTT.